The clone carrying this TCR beta chain was picked up a small number of times. Its antigen remains unknown. TCRdb reanalysed the 5' RACE reads using MiXCR and keeps one entry per CDR3 protein. The sample includes 220,000 or so distinct CDR3 sequences, around 17% seen only once; the top ten take about two fifths. Trimming at V came to 0 bases and at J to 6 bases, leaving 11 bases not matched to a gene. The CDR3 is made up of 17 amino acids. Germline assignment: CDR1 PRHDT and CDR2 FYEKMQ (reference sequence). This sample stems from a study of CD8 T cells in ankylosing spondylitis. Study conclusions and caveats: Blood from ankylosing spondylitis patients appeared to carry a characteristic roughly eight-variant TCR beta motif.

The chain is built from TRBV13 and TRBJ2-1; 7 nucleotides match TRBD2. The source is a male donor with ankylosing spondylitis. Sequencing was performed on blood, either unsorted or a sorted T cell fraction (not recorded which). CDR3 residues: CASSLGRYQREGNEQFF. CDR3 in DNA: TGTGCCAGCAGCTTAGGCCGGTACCAGCGGGAAGGCAATGAGCAGTTCTTC.